Listed here are 4 T cell receptor beta chains from one sample, sequenced in a study of cytomegalovirus exposure and HLA in healthy donors. Vbeta (60) and Jbeta (13) primers were used in the PCR. TCRdb keeps only in-frame clones here, not all; method: immunoSEQ multiplex PCR. The data contain some 200,000 clones, under 80% of them singletons. Sequencing was performed on PBMCs. The receptors derive from a female donor in good health and CMV-seronegative.

This rearrangement joins TRBV15 to TRBJ1-5; possibly TRBD1 for D (6 bases). V lost 5 bases, J lost 7 bases, and 18 bases lay in between. The CDR3 covers 15 residues. Germline lookup yields CDR1 LNHNV and CDR2 YYDKDF (reference sequence). The CDR3 is CATSVQGEKGQPQHF. The CDR3 region has the DNA TGTGCCACCAGCGTACAGGGAGAGAAGGGCCAGCCCCAGCATTTT.

This sequence joins TRBV5-1 and TRBJ2-1; tentative D call: TRBD2 (6 bases). Germline CDR1 is SGHRS and CDR2 is YFSETQ. V gave up 0 bases and J gave up 4 bases, with 11 bases separating them. The CDR3 runs 15 residues. The CDR3 region has the DNA TGCGCCAGCAGCTTGGGAGGCGGGGTATACAATGAGCAGTTCTTC. This gives the protein CASSLGGGVYNEQFF. The full variable domain, its missing parts supplied by reference TRBV5-1 and TRBJ2-1, is KAGVTQTPRYLIKTRGQQVTLSCSPISGHRSVSWYQQTPGQGLQFLFEYFSETQRNKGNFPGRFSGRQFSNSRSEMNVSTLELGDSALYLCASSLGGGVYNEQFFGPGTRLTVL.

V gene TRBV11-2 combines with J gene TRBJ1-1; D possibly corresponds to TRBD1 (6 bases). Germline CDR1 is SGHAT and CDR2 is FQNNGV. The CDR3 totals 15 residues. The V end lost 1 base, the J end lost 1 base, and 10 bases lay between the germline ends. The CDR3, as DNA: TGTGCCAGCAGCTTAGTAGAGACAGGGAACACTGAAGCTTTCTTT. Translation: CASSLVETGNTEAFF.

The chain carries TRBV7-9 and TRBJ2-7; TRBD2 is a possible D gene (6 bases). V shed 6 bases and J shed 6 bases, with 12 bases lying between them. This CDR3 contains 12 residues. Germline V CDR1 and CDR2: SEHNR, FQNEAQ (reference sequence). This CDR3 is CASRGGGSEQYF. The DNA for the CDR3 is TGTGCCAGCAGGGGAGGCGGATCCGAGCAGTACTTC.